This TCR beta chain stems from a study of Graves' ophthalmopathy and Graves' hyperthyroidism (dated by TCRdb to about 2018). With regard to the full study: A patient counted as having stable hyperthyroidism if there was no progression to ophthalmopathy within 18 months of follow-up. Once sampling was done, hyperthyroidism patients were given methimazole at a starting dose of 30 mg daily, while ophthalmopathy patients were given high-dose intravenous methylprednisolone. An independent validation cohort was composed of roughly 19 hyperthyroidism patients and more than 15 patients who later progressed from hyperthyroidism to ophthalmopathy. In total, 135 blood samples were TCR-sequenced: 43 ophthalmopathy, around 75 hyperthyroidism and roughly 17 hyperthyroidism-to-ophthalmopathy patients. In a handful of hyperthyroidism patients, the T-cell repertoire of thyroid tissue was compared with the T-cell repertoire of blood. To tell Graves' ophthalmopathy apart from Graves' hyperthyroidism, and to predict which patients would progress to ophthalmopathy, the study relied on TCR beta repertoire signatures. To explore V-J signatures distinguishing ophthalmopathy from hyperthyroidism, a discovery set of roughly 100 patients (about 43 ophthalmopathy, roughly 60 stable hyperthyroidism) was enrolled.

Patients with hyperthyroidism were aged 18 to 65 years, had been newly diagnosed, and had a disease duration of less than 2 months. Patients were excluded if they had other autoimmune diseases, uncontrolled infections, pregnancy or lactation. Clinical symptoms, serum thyroxine, TRAb, thyroid ultrasound and orbital computed tomography were used for diagnosis. Trizol reagent was used to extract the total RNA, and its quality was then checked on an Agilent 2100 Bioanalyzer. What the authors observed across the whole study: In validation, the model predicted ophthalmopathy progression with less than 71% sensitivity and about 73% specificity; 12 predicted patients were CT-confirmed with GO in a median of approximately 6.5 months. Most of the expanded thyroid clonotypes with a frequency above 0.001 were also detected in blood, and it was suggested that the thyroid immune response may be reflected by blood repertoires. No statistical method was used to predetermine the sample size, and group allocation was not hidden from the investigators. In cross-validation, the 13-signature model distinguished ophthalmopathy from stable hyperthyroidism with 87.88% sensitivity and roughly 81% specificity, while in the test set the corresponding values were roughly 80% and 75%.

For repertoire sequencing, the TCR beta CDR3 regions were amplified from RNA transcripts. HTBI primers and the Qiagen OneStep RT-PCR kit were used in a first-round RT-PCR, which was followed by a second-round multiplex PCR, size selection and purification. Sequencing of the libraries was carried out on an Illumina HiSeq2000 in paired-end mode with 100 bp reads. Turning to the authors' computational methods: Reads were processed with SOAPnuke, discarding reads with adapters, uncalled bases, mean Phred below 15, or no exact constant-primer or identifier match. COPE v1.2.5 was used to merge the high-quality paired reads. Unique nucleotide sequences were defined as clonotypes and aligned to IMGT TRB V, D and J references using MiTCR v1.1. The analysis was limited to V-J combinations with a frequency above 0.0001, which together covered 99.2% of repertoires. For each V-J combination, a TCR clonal expansion and chaos score was defined as F50 clonal expansion divided by the chaos observed in the TCRdist matrix. Features were reduced by Welch's t-statistics and random forest to roughly 14 V-J combinations, which fed a naive Bayes classifier. The similarity between thyroid and blood repertoires was quantified using the Morisita-Horn index. TCRdb applied fastp at Q25 and MiXCR to the public reads, then kept only in-frame beta chains. Under each unique CDR3 protein, matching rows form one entry showing the most common genes and DNA. The V and J calls shown here were made by TCRdb, not taken from the authors' results. The sample includes a few hundred thousand distinct CDR3 sequences, with less than 45% observed a single time. The ten largest clones add up to approximately 4.1% of the sample.

This clonotype was recorded at least ten times. Its antigen has not been determined. No base quality values were provided; no much bigger clone lies one nucleotide off. The CDR3 has 16 amino acids, counting the end cysteine and phenylalanine. Here the CDR3 DNA is all that survives: 48 bases in frame from base 1. CDR1 and CDR2 are read off the germline V gene (reference sequence) as DFQATT and SNEGSKA. The junction shows trimming of 4 bases on V and 3 bases on J, and the gene matches do not reach 9 bases of it. This receptor was obtained from an adult man with Graves' hyperthyroidism. The sequencing sample was made of peripheral blood or thyroid tissue (not recorded which). This chain is built from TRBV20-1 and TRBJ2-2, and 9 junctional nucleotides match TRBD1. For the CDR3, the sequence is CSAIWTGEGYTGELFF. The nucleotide sequence is given as TGCAGTGCTATTTGGACAGGGGAAGGGTACACCGGGGAGCTGTTTTTT.